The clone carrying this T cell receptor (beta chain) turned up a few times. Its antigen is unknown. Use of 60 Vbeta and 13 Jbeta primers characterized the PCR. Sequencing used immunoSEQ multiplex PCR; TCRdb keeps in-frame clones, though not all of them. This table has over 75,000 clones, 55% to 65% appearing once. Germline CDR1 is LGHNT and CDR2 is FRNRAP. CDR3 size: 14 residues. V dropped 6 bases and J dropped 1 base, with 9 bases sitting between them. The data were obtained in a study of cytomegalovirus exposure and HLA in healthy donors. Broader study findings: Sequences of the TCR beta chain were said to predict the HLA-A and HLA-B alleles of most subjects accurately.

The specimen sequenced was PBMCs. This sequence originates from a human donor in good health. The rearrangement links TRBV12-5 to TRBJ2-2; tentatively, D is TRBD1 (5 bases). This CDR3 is CASGQVRNTGELFF. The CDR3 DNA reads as TGTGCTAGTGGACAGGTTCGGAACACCGGGGAGCTGTTTTTT.